A selection of T cell receptor beta chains follows, all from one sample in a study. TCRdb re-called the 5' RACE reads with MiXCR, one entry per CDR3 protein. Among about 61,000 distinct CDR3 sequences listed, just under 30% were seen once. Sequenced sample: tumor-infiltrating naive CD4+ T cells sorted from the breast tumor. These receptors were obtained from a female donor with breast cancer. Both conserved end residues are part of each CDR3. Each record gives: CDR3 protein, CDR3 DNA, D gene, clone size, J gene, V gene. D genes are given only for firm matches. A row's size may be missing; if present it is once, few, many or a size class.

cdr3_aa: CASTTDTGELFF
cdr3_nt: TGTGCCAGCACCACGGACACCGGGGAGCTGTTTTTT
d_call: -
clone_size: few
j_call: TRBJ2-2
v_call: TRBV6-2/TRBV6-3

cdr3_aa: CSVVWQENTEAFF
cdr3_nt: TGCAGCGTCGTCTGGCAGGAGAACACTGAAGCTTTCTTT
d_call: -
clone_size: -
j_call: TRBJ1-1
v_call: TRBV29-1

cdr3_aa: CASSGGQYTGELFF
cdr3_nt: TGCGCCAGCAGCGGAGGACAGTACACCGGGGAGCTGTTTTTT
d_call: -
clone_size: -
j_call: TRBJ2-2
v_call: TRBV5-1

cdr3_aa: CASSYDRGLTEAFF
cdr3_nt: TGTGCCAGCAGTTACGACAGGGGGCTGACTGAAGCTTTCTTT
d_call: TRBD1
clone_size: -
j_call: TRBJ1-1
v_call: TRBV6-5

cdr3_aa: CASSQTSTSTDTQYF
cdr3_nt: TGTGCCAGCAGCCAAACTAGTACTAGCACAGATACGCAGTATTTT
d_call: -
clone_size: -
j_call: TRBJ2-3
v_call: TRBV4-2

cdr3_aa: CASGGRYNEQFF
cdr3_nt: TGTGCCAGCGGGGGCCGGTACAATGAGCAGTTCTTC
d_call: -
clone_size: -
j_call: TRBJ2-1
v_call: TRBV6-5

cdr3_aa: CASSPSGEGTDTQYF
cdr3_nt: TGTGCCAGCAGCCCTTCGGGGGAAGGCACAGATACGCAGTATTTT
d_call: -
clone_size: few
j_call: TRBJ2-3
v_call: TRBV4-2

cdr3_aa: CASSRLRENTEAFF
cdr3_nt: TGTGCCAGCAGTCGACTCAGGGAGAACACTGAAGCTTTCTTT
d_call: -
clone_size: many
j_call: TRBJ1-1
v_call: TRBV9

cdr3_aa: CASSLAPGPEAFF
cdr3_nt: TGTGCCAGCAGCTTGGCCCCGGGACCTGAAGCTTTCTTT
d_call: -
clone_size: once
j_call: TRBJ1-1
v_call: TRBV5-4

cdr3_aa: CASSVLSGETQYF
cdr3_nt: TGTGCCAGCAGCGTATTGTCCGGAGAGACCCAGTACTTC
d_call: -
clone_size: -
j_call: TRBJ2-5
v_call: TRBV9

cdr3_aa: CASRGQASTDTQYF
cdr3_nt: TGCGCCAGCAGAGGACAGGCTAGCACAGATACGCAGTATTTT
d_call: TRBD1
clone_size: few
j_call: TRBJ2-3
v_call: TRBV5-1

cdr3_aa: CASGARGGTDTQYF
cdr3_nt: TGTGCCAGCGGCGCCAGGGGCGGCACAGATACGCAGTATTTT
d_call: -
clone_size: many
j_call: TRBJ2-3
v_call: TRBV7-9

cdr3_aa: CASSYSDTQYF
cdr3_nt: TGTGCCAGCAGTTACTCAGATACGCAGTATTTT
d_call: -
clone_size: many
j_call: TRBJ2-3
v_call: TRBV12-3/TRBV12-4

cdr3_aa: CASSQTGGYTF
cdr3_nt: TGTGCCAGCAGTCAAACAGGAGGCTACACCTTC
d_call: -
clone_size: few
j_call: TRBJ1-2
v_call: TRBV12-3/TRBV12-4

cdr3_aa: CASSQGNTQGLGDNQPQHF
cdr3_nt: TGTGCCAGCAGCCAAGGAAATACACAGGGTCTGGGGGATAATCAGCCCCAGCATTTT
d_call: -
clone_size: few
j_call: TRBJ1-5
v_call: TRBV4-2

cdr3_aa: CASSLLAGQETQYF
cdr3_nt: TGTGCCAGCAGCCTCCTAGCGGGACAAGAGACCCAGTACTTC
d_call: TRBD2
clone_size: -
j_call: TRBJ2-5
v_call: TRBV3-1

cdr3_aa: CASSYIPDTYEQYF
cdr3_nt: TGCGCCAGCAGCTACATACCCGATACCTACGAGCAGTACTTC
d_call: -
clone_size: few
j_call: TRBJ2-7
v_call: TRBV5-1

cdr3_aa: CASSPDSSYNEQFF
cdr3_nt: TGTGCCAGCAGTCCGGACTCCTCCTACAATGAGCAGTTCTTC
d_call: -
clone_size: -
j_call: TRBJ2-1
v_call: TRBV6-2/TRBV6-3

cdr3_aa: CASSALGGVQETQYF
cdr3_nt: TGTGCCAGCAGTGCCCTCGGTGGGGTCCAAGAGACCCAGTACTTC
d_call: -
clone_size: few
j_call: TRBJ2-5
v_call: TRBV6-6

cdr3_aa: CASSQDILAKNIQYF
cdr3_nt: TGTGCCAGCAGCCAAGATATCCTAGCCAAAAACATTCAGTACTTC
d_call: -
clone_size: few
j_call: TRBJ2-4
v_call: TRBV4-2

cdr3_aa: CASSLQDNQPQHF
cdr3_nt: TGCGCCAGCAGCCTACAGGACAATCAGCCCCAGCATTTT
d_call: -
clone_size: few
j_call: TRBJ1-5
v_call: TRBV4-1

cdr3_aa: CASSYSAYEQYF
cdr3_nt: TGTGCCAGCAGCTACTCTGCCTACGAGCAGTACTTC
d_call: -
clone_size: -
j_call: TRBJ2-7
v_call: TRBV7-2

cdr3_aa: CASSLTRDTQYF
cdr3_nt: TGTGCCAGCAGCTTAACGAGAGATACGCAGTATTTT
d_call: -
clone_size: many
j_call: TRBJ2-3
v_call: TRBV7-3

cdr3_aa: CASSLGKNTIYF
cdr3_nt: TGTGCCAGCAGCTTGGGGAAGAACACCATATATTTT
d_call: -
clone_size: many
j_call: TRBJ1-3
v_call: TRBV5-6

cdr3_aa: CAGTSGYNEQFF
cdr3_nt: TGTGCCGGGACTAGCGGCTACAATGAGCAGTTCTTC
d_call: TRBD2
clone_size: few
j_call: TRBJ2-1
v_call: TRBV30

cdr3_aa: CASRDRDLSYNEQFF
cdr3_nt: TGTGCCAGCAGGGATCGGGACTTAAGCTACAATGAGCAGTTCTTC
d_call: -
clone_size: many
j_call: TRBJ2-1
v_call: TRBV6-5

cdr3_aa: CASRLLGGSYEQYF
cdr3_nt: TGTGCCAGCAGACTACTAGGGGGTAGCTACGAGCAGTACTTC
d_call: -
clone_size: -
j_call: TRBJ2-7
v_call: TRBV28

cdr3_aa: CASSPERQSTDTQYF
cdr3_nt: TGTGCCAGCAGCCCGGAACGACAATCCACAGATACGCAGTATTTT
d_call: -
clone_size: few
j_call: TRBJ2-3
v_call: TRBV5-4

cdr3_aa: CASRQTGGETQYF
cdr3_nt: TGTGCCAGCAGACAGACAGGTGGGGAGACCCAGTACTTC
d_call: -
clone_size: -
j_call: TRBJ2-5
v_call: TRBV27

cdr3_aa: CATSRARGEEQYF
cdr3_nt: TGTGCCACCAGCAGAGCACGGGGGGAAGAGCAGTACTTC
d_call: TRBD2
clone_size: once
j_call: TRBJ2-7
v_call: TRBV15

cdr3_aa: CASSEHSTNEKLFF
cdr3_nt: TGTGCCAGCAGTGAACACAGCACTAATGAAAAACTGTTTTTT
d_call: -
clone_size: -
j_call: TRBJ1-4
v_call: TRBV25-1

cdr3_aa: CASSLGMTSGSRTGELFF
cdr3_nt: TGCGCCAGCAGCTTGGGAATGACTAGCGGGAGTCGCACCGGGGAGCTGTTTTTT
d_call: TRBD2
clone_size: -
j_call: TRBJ2-2
v_call: TRBV5-1

cdr3_aa: CASSMSSGLSSYNEQFF
cdr3_nt: TGTGCCAGCAGCATGAGTAGCGGGCTGAGCTCCTACAATGAGCAGTTCTTC
d_call: TRBD2
clone_size: many
j_call: TRBJ2-1
v_call: TRBV5-7

cdr3_aa: CASSQGDRVYEQYF
cdr3_nt: TGTGCCAGCAGCCAAGGGGACAGGGTCTACGAGCAGTACTTC
d_call: TRBD1
clone_size: medium-sized
j_call: TRBJ2-7
v_call: TRBV4-2

cdr3_aa: CASSLSDSYNEQFF
cdr3_nt: TGTGCCAGCAGCCTCTCGGACAGCTACAATGAGCAGTTCTTC
d_call: -
clone_size: -
j_call: TRBJ2-1
v_call: TRBV7-9

cdr3_aa: CASSLRAGGSSYEQYF
cdr3_nt: TGTGCCAGCAGCTTGAGGGCGGGAGGGAGTTCCTACGAGCAGTACTTC
d_call: TRBD2
clone_size: -
j_call: TRBJ2-7
v_call: TRBV7-2

cdr3_aa: CAIAPRFDSEQYF
cdr3_nt: TGTGCCATCGCGCCTAGATTCGACTCCGAGCAGTACTTC
d_call: -
clone_size: -
j_call: TRBJ2-7
v_call: TRBV10-3

cdr3_aa: CASRGAVGVGYTF
cdr3_nt: TGTGCCAGCAGGGGAGCTGTGGGGGTCGGCTACACCTTC
d_call: -
clone_size: -
j_call: TRBJ1-2
v_call: TRBV5-4

cdr3_aa: CASSLDGQGPGNTEAFF
cdr3_nt: TGCGCCAGCAGCTTGGACGGACAGGGACCCGGGAACACTGAAGCTTTCTTT
d_call: TRBD1
clone_size: many
j_call: TRBJ1-1
v_call: TRBV5-1

cdr3_aa: CASSRSGIADTQYF
cdr3_nt: TGTGCCAGCAGCCGATCGGGTATAGCAGATACGCAGTATTTT
d_call: -
clone_size: few
j_call: TRBJ2-3
v_call: TRBV7-3

cdr3_aa: CASSYMGAPGNEQFF
cdr3_nt: TGTGCCAGCAGTTACATGGGGGCGCCGGGCAATGAGCAGTTCTTC
d_call: -
clone_size: -
j_call: TRBJ2-1
v_call: TRBV6-5

cdr3_aa: CASSLNNFYGYTF
cdr3_nt: TGCGCCAGCAGCTTGAACAACTTCTATGGCTACACCTTC
d_call: -
clone_size: -
j_call: TRBJ1-2
v_call: TRBV5-1

cdr3_aa: CASIQDYGYTF
cdr3_nt: TGTGCCAGCATACAGGACTATGGCTACACCTTC
d_call: -
clone_size: few
j_call: TRBJ1-2
v_call: TRBV6-1

cdr3_aa: CSAPGQGGYNEQFF
cdr3_nt: TGCAGTGCTCCCGGACAGGGGGGGTACAATGAGCAGTTCTTC
d_call: TRBD1
clone_size: many
j_call: TRBJ2-1
v_call: TRBV20-1

cdr3_aa: CASTGLAENAGELFF
cdr3_nt: TGTGCCAGCACCGGACTAGCGGAAAACGCCGGGGAGCTGTTTTTT
d_call: TRBD2
clone_size: -
j_call: TRBJ2-2
v_call: TRBV6-2/TRBV6-3

cdr3_aa: CASSLVPGGYTEAFF
cdr3_nt: TGTGCCAGCAGCTTGGTCCCAGGGGGGTACACTGAAGCTTTCTTT
d_call: TRBD1
clone_size: -
j_call: TRBJ1-1
v_call: TRBV5-5